Listed below are T cell receptor beta chains from one sample, sequenced in a study of blood T cell repertoires in COVID-19. The table came from immunoSEQ multiplex PCR; TCRdb's copy has only in-frame clones and leaves some out. The repertoire holds 150,000 to 200,000 clones, with roughly 88% as singletons. Sample: PBMCs or T cells enriched from blood (not recorded which). Receptor source: a woman aged 55-70 years who had recovered from COVID-19. CDR3s include the opening cysteine and the closing phenylalanine or tryptophan.

V gene	J gene	CDR3 protein
TRBV11-2	TRBJ1-2	CASSFGPQVAYGYTF
TRBV3-1/TRBV3-2	TRBJ2-7	CASSQYHSNPKEQYF
TRBV18	TRBJ1-1	CASSPSFRARAEAFF
TRBV27	TRBJ1-1	CASSGGGNTEAFF
TRBV7-9	TRBJ2-5	CASSSTGLFQETQYF
TRBV3-1/TRBV3-2	TRBJ1-4	CASSQGTGLSNEKLFF
TRBV12-3/TRBV12-4	TRBJ1-1	CASAITGSAEAFF
TRBV3-1/TRBV3-2	TRBJ1-1	CASSRGQGTEAFF
TRBV18	TRBJ2-7	CASSPGNFGIVEQYF
TRBV6-5	TRBJ1-2	CASTRGALETSGYTF
TRBV4-1	TRBJ2-2	CASSQEATSGVTGELFF
TRBV2	TRBJ2-7	CASVPTGGSGEQYF
TRBV28	TRBJ1-2	CASHGQPTYGYTF
TRBV28	TRBJ1-2	CASSLRGKNYGYTF
TRBV5-5	TRBJ2-7	CASSADWLEQYF
TRBV5-1	TRBJ2-7	CASSETGTGLSYEQYF
TRBV5-1	TRBJ2-1	CASSSEPSGGFSEQFF
TRBV5-1	TRBJ2-2	CASSGGTTTGELFF
TRBV5-5	TRBJ2-5	CASSAGTIQETQYF
TRBV29-1	TRBJ2-3	CSGRGRTDTQYF
TRBV28	TRBJ2-4	CASASQGTLAKNIQYF
TRBV5-1	TRBJ1-2	CASRRAYQGGGYGYTF
TRBV7-9	TRBJ2-5	CASSSGLLGLAQYF
TRBV29-1	TRBJ2-1	CSVEDGYNEQFF